This is a list of T cell receptor beta chains from one sample in a study of T-cell memory formation after mild COVID-19. TCRdb itself ran the 5' RACE reads through MiXCR, one entry per CDR3 protein. The sample lists about 400,000 distinct CDR3 sequences; more than 20% were seen once. The sequenced material came from PBMCs or a T cell subset sorted from them (not recorded which). The receptors derive from an adult woman who had mild COVID-19 (a few samples of this study predate the infection). Cell type and time point are not known. Each CDR3 is given with its conserved first and last residue. D genes are given only for firm matches. Not all rows give a size; the values are once, few, many and, for expanded clones, a class.

TRBV5-4	NA	few	TRBJ2-7	TGTGCCAGCAGCTTGGGGCCGAGCGAGCAGTACTTC	CASSLGPSEQYF
TRBV24-1	TRBD2	NA	TRBJ2-1	TGTGCCACCAGTGATCTCGGGAGGATCTCCTACAATGAGCAGTTCTTC	CATSDLGRISYNEQFF
TRBV11-3	NA	NA	TRBJ2-1	TGTGCCAGCAGCTTAGATCAGGGGAAGCAGTTCTTC	CASSLDQGKQFF
TRBV24-1	NA	few	TRBJ2-3	TGTGCCACCAGTGACCCGCGGGGGCCTACAGATACGCAGTATTTT	CATSDPRGPTDTQYF
TRBV4-1	NA	NA	TRBJ2-1	TGCGCCAGCAGCCAAGGAGACACCTCCTACAATGAGCAGTTCTTC	CASSQGDTSYNEQFF
TRBV7-6	TRBD1	few	TRBJ1-6	TGTGCCAGCAGCTTACGGGACAGCCAGAATTCACCCCTCCACTTT	CASSLRDSQNSPLHF
TRBV12-3/TRBV12-4	NA	NA	TRBJ2-4	TGTGCCAGCAGTTTCGGCGACCGACCCCGTGGGGACTTC	CASSFGDRPRGDF
TRBV2	NA	many	TRBJ1-2	TGTGCCAGCAGTGTGAGGGTGGGGTATGGCTATGGCTACACCTTC	CASSVRVGYGYGYTF
TRBV5-1	TRBD1	NA	TRBJ2-1	TGCGCCAGCAGCAGGGGGACAGGGGAAGGGGAGCAGTTCTTC	CASSRGTGEGEQFF
TRBV12-3/TRBV12-4	NA	NA	TRBJ1-1	TGTGCCAGCAGTTTTCTGGGCACTGAAGCTTTCTTT	CASSFLGTEAFF
TRBV5-5	TRBD1	NA	TRBJ2-7	TGTGCCGACCAACCGGGACAGGGTGTAGGGATCTCCTACGAGCAGTACTTC	CADQPGQGVGISYEQYF
TRBV7-3	NA	many	TRBJ2-1	TGTGCCAGCAGCTTAACTAGGCGGGATGAGCAGTTCTTC	CASSLTRRDEQFF
TRBV7-9	NA	few	TRBJ1-5	TGTGCCAGCAGCCTGGGACCGACTAATCAGCCCCAGCATTTT	CASSLGPTNQPQHF
TRBV4-2	TRBD2	NA	TRBJ2-7	TGTGCCAGCAGTTCGCTGGGACTAGCGGGGGACTCCTACGAGCAGTACTTC	CASSSLGLAGDSYEQYF
TRBV29-1	TRBD2	NA	TRBJ2-1	TGCAGCGTTCTCTACGGGACTAGCGGGACCTACAATGAGCAGTTCTTC	CSVLYGTSGTYNEQFF
TRBV12-3/TRBV12-4	NA	few	TRBJ2-3	TGTGCCAGCAGTTTAGGTGGGGGACGAGGTACGCAGTATTTT	CASSLGGGRGTQYF
TRBV20-1	TRBD2	NA	TRBJ2-1	TGCAGTGCTAGAGATACACTAGCGGCGAATGAGCAGTTCTTC	CSARDTLAANEQFF
TRBV4-3	TRBD2	NA	TRBJ2-5	TGCGCCAGCAGCCAAGACGGGACGACTAGCGGGAGTCAAGAGACCCAGTACTTC	CASSQDGTTSGSQETQYF
TRBV12-3/TRBV12-4	NA	NA	TRBJ1-2	TGTGCCAGCAGTTTTAACAGCTTGAGGGGCTACACCTTC	CASSFNSLRGYTF
TRBV5-1	NA	many	TRBJ1-1	TGCGCCAGCAGCCCGGCGGGTGACCCTTTTGAAGCTTTCTTT	CASSPAGDPFEAFF
TRBV5-1	TRBD1	few	TRBJ1-1	TGCGCCAGCAGCGGGGGACAGCCGAACACTGAAGCTTTCTTT	CASSGGQPNTEAFF
TRBV12-3/TRBV12-4	NA	few	TRBJ2-5	TGTGCCAGCAGTGGGACAGCGGGGAGAATGTGGGGCCAGTACTTC	CASSGTAGRMWGQYF
TRBV7-9	NA	NA	TRBJ2-7	TGTGCCAGCAGCTTGTCCGTGGGGGCCACCTACGAGCAGTACTTC	CASSLSVGATYEQYF
TRBV28	NA	few	TRBJ2-7	TGTGCCAGCAGGCTCCCGAGGGGGGACGAGCAGTACTTC	CASRLPRGDEQYF
TRBV6-5	TRBD1	few	TRBJ2-7	TGTGCCAGCAGTGACCGGGACAGGGGGCTCTTTGTCGAGCAGTACTTC	CASSDRDRGLFVEQYF
TRBV15	NA	few	TRBJ1-2	TGTGCCACCAGCAGGGCGCCTTCGGGCGGCTATGGCTACACCTTC	CATSRAPSGGYGYTF